Below, 9 T cell receptor beta chains from the same sample are listed, as sequenced in a study of blood T cell repertoires in COVID-19. Sequenced by immunoSEQ multiplex PCR; TCRdb stores in-frame clones only, minus some. The repertoire holds 250,000 to 300,000 clones, approximately 90% seen once, with 2.3% in the top ten. Sequenced input: PBMCs or T cells enriched from blood (not recorded which). The receptors were sampled from a woman aged 40-49 years with acute COVID-19.

The gene calls are TRBV27 and TRBJ2-1, with TRBD2 matching over 9 bases. CDR3 size: 15 residues. J was trimmed by 7 bases and V by 7 bases; bases with no gene match: 11. From germline, CDR1 is MNHEY and CDR2 SMNVEV (reference sequence). The CDR3 here is CASIRWAGGLNEQFF. In DNA, the CDR3 is TGTGCCAGCATTAGGTGGGCGGGGGGGCTAAATGAGCAGTTCTTC.

A single count supports this clone. J is TRBJ1-4 and V is TRBV9; 10 bases map to TRBD1. From germline, CDR1 is SGDLS and CDR2 YYNGEE. The CDR3 covers 15 residues. Losses at the gene ends were 3 bases for V and 7 bases for J; bases not matched to a gene: 6. The CDR3 nucleotides read TGTGCCAGCAGCGCCCGACAGGGGGCTATTGAAAAACTGTTTTTT. It encodes CASSARQGAIEKLFF. Combining the CDR3 with reference TRBV9 and TRBJ1-4 gives the whole variable domain DSGVTQTPKHLITATGQRVTLRCSPRSGDLSVYWYQQSLDQGLQFLIQYYNGEERAKGNILERFSAQQFPDLHSELNLSSLELGDSALYFCASSARQGAIEKLFFGSGTQLSVL.

This chain uses TRBV24-1 with TRBJ1-4; D is undetermined. V lost 4 bases and J 8 bases, leaving 10 bases between the germline ends. This CDR3 has 13 residues. Germline V gene lookup returns CDR1 KGHDR and CDR2 SFDVKD. CDR3 sequence (DNA): TGTGCCACCAGTGACTTCCGGTCGGAAAAACTGTTTTTT. It yields the protein CATSDFRSEKLFF.

This clone was seen only once. The V and J genes are TRBV14 and TRBJ2-3; D perhaps matches TRBD2 (6 bases). Germline V lookup: CDR1 SGHDN, CDR2 FVKESK. CDR3 size: 16 residues. Trimming removed 1 base from V and 5 bases from J, with 16 bases in between. CDR3 bases: TGTGCCAGCAGCCAAGGGAGGGCAGGGACGATAGATACGCAGTATTTT. This gives the protein CASSQGRAGTIDTQYF.

This chain uses TRBV27 with TRBJ1-6; 11 nucleotides align to TRBD1. The CDR3 covers 13 residues. V was clipped by 10 bases and J by 9 bases; unmatched bases: 5. Germline loops: CDR1 MNHEY, CDR2 SMNVEV (reference sequence). The CDR3 DNA is TGTGCCACCGGGGACAGGGGGGGTTCACCCCTCCACTTT. Protein sequence: CATGDRGGSPLHF.

The chain uses TRBV6-2 or TRBV6-3 and TRBJ1-2; weak D call: TRBD1 (5 bases). Germline CDR1 and CDR2: MNHEY and SVGEGT. The germline V and J ends were trimmed by 4 bases and 4 bases, with 13 bases remaining between them. The CDR3 is 14 residues long. The CDR3 loop reads CASSFGGASYGYTF. The CDR3 DNA reads TGTGCCAGCAGTTTCGGGGGAGCGTCCTATGGCTACACCTTC.

The V call is TRBV7-2, the J call TRBJ1-2; 8 bases match TRBD1. V lost 5 bases and J lost 5; bases outside the gene matches: 13. The length of the CDR3 is 16 residues. Germline V gives CDR1 SGHTA, CDR2 FQGNSA. The CDR3: CASSPRSGQGKYGYTF. The CDR3 DNA is TGTGCCAGCAGCCCGAGATCCGGACAGGGAAAGTATGGCTACACCTTC. Supplemented by reference TRBV7-2 and TRBJ1-2, the full variable domain reads GAGVSQSPSNKVTEKGKDVELRCDPISGHTALYWYRQSLGQGLEFLIYFQGNSAPDKSGLPSDRFSAERTGGSVSTLTIQRTQQEDSAVYLCASSPRSGQGKYGYTFGSGTRLTVV.

The V and J genes are TRBV6-2 or TRBV6-3 and TRBJ2-1; 8 bases match TRBD2. Germline assignment: CDR1 MNHEY and CDR2 SVGEGT. Unmatched junction bases numbered 3, after V lost 4 bases and J lost 4 bases. This CDR3 region has 14 residues. The CDR3 region has the DNA TGTGCCAGCAGTTTGCGGGGGGAATACAATGAGCAGTTCTTC. Translated: CASSLRGEYNEQFF.

The chain employs TRBV11-3 and TRBJ2-5; 8 nucleotides agree with TRBD2. The CDR3 spans 15 residues. The germline CDR1 and CDR2 sequences are SGHNT and YENEEA. The J segment lost 2 bases and the V segment lost 0 bases, leaving 2 bases of the junction unmatched. The CDR3 sequence: CASSLDGTRQETQYF. The CDR3 DNA reads TGTGCCAGCAGCTTAGATGGGACTAGACAAGAGACCCAGTACTTC. The full variable domain, its missing parts supplied by reference TRBV11-3 and TRBJ2-5, is EAGVVQSPRYKIIEKKQPVAFWCNPISGHNTLYWYLQNLGQGPELLIRYENEEAVDDSQLPKDRFSAERLKGVDSTLKIQPAELGDSAVYLCASSLDGTRQETQYFGPGTRLLVL.